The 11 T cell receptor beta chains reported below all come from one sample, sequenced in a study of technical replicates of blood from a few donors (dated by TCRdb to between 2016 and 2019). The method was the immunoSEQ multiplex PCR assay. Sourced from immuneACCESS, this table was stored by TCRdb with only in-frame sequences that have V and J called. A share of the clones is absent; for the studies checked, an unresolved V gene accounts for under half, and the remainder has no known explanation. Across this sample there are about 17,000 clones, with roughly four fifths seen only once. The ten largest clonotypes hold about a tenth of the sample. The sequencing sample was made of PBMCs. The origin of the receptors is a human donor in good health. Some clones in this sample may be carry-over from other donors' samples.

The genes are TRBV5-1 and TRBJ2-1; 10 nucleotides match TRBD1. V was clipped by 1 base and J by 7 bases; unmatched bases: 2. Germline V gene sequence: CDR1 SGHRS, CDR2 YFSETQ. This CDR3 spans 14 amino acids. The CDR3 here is CASSLWDRGNEQFF. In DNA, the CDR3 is TGCGCCAGCAGCTTGTGGGACAGGGGTAATGAGCAGTTCTTC.

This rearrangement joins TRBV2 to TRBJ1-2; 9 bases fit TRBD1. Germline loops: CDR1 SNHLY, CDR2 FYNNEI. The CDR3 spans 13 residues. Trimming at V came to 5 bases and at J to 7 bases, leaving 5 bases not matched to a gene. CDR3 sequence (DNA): TGTGCCAGCAGTCCCGGACAGGGGACTGGCTACACCTTC. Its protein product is CASSPGQGTGYTF.

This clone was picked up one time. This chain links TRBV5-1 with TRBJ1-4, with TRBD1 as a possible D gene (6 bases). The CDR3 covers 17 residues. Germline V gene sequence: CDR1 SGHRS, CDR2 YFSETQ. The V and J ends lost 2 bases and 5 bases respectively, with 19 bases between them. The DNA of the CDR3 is TGCGCCAGCAGCTTTCACCCCCCAGGGGAAACAAATGAAAAACTGTTTTTT. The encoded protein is CASSFHPPGETNEKLFF.

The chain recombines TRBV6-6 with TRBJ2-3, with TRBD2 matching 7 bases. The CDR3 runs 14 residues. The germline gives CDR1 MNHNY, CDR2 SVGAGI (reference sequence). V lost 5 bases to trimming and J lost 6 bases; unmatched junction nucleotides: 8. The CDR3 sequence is CASSSSGFRDTQYF. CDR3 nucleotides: TGTGCCAGCAGTAGTAGCGGGTTTAGGGATACGCAGTATTTT.

In nucleotides, the CDR3 is TGTGCCTGGAGTGACCTGGGGCATCGCGGGGAGCTGTTTTTT. Its translation: CAWSDLGHRGELFF. The chain employs TRBV30 and TRBJ2-2; TRBD1 might be the D (5 bases). With 1 base removed from V and 7 bases from J, the gap between germline ends came to 13 bases. The CDR3 totals 14 residues. Germline CDR1 GTSNPN, CDR2 SVGIG (reference sequence). Full variable domain (remainder filled in from reference TRBV30 and TRBJ2-2): SQTIHQWPATLVQPVGSPLSLECTVEGTSNPNLYWYRQAAGRGLQLLFYSVGIGQISSEVPQNLSASRPQDRQFILSSKKLLLSDSGFYLCAWSDLGHRGELFFGEGSRLTVL.

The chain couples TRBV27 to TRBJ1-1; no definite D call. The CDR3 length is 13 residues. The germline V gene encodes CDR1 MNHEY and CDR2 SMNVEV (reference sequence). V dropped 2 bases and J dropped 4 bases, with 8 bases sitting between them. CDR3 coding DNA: TGTGCCAGCAGTTTACGAGGGAGCACTGAAGCTTTCTTT. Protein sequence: CASSLRGSTEAFF.

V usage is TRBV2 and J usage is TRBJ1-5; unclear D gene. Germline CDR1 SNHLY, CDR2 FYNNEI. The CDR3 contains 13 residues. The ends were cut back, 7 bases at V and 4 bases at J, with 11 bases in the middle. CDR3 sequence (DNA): TGTGCCAGCAACGGAGTGGAGAATCAGCCCCAGCATTTT. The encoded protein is CASNGVENQPQHF.

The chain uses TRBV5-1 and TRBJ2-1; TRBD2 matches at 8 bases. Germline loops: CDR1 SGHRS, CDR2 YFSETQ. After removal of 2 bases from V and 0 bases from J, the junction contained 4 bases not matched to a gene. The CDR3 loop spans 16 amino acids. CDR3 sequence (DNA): TGCGCCAGCAGCTTTAATAGCGGGGACTCCTACAATGAGCAGTTCTTC. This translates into CASSFNSGDSYNEQFF.

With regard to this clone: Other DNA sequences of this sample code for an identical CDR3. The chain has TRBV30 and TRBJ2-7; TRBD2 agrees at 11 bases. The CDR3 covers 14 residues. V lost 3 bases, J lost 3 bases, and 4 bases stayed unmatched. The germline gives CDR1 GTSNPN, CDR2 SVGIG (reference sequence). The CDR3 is CAWRGTSGSYEQYF. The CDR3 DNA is TGTGCCTGGAGGGGAACTAGCGGGAGCTACGAGCAGTACTTC.

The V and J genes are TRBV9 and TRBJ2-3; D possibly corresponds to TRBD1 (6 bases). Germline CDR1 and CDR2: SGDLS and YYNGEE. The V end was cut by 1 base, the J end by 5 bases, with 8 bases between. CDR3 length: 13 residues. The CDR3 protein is CASSVYREDTQYF. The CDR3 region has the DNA TGTGCCAGCAGCGTATACAGGGAAGATACGCAGTATTTT.

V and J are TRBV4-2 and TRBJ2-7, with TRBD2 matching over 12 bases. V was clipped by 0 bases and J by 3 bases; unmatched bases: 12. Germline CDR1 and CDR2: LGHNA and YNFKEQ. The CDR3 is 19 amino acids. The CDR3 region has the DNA TGTGCCAGCAGCCAAGACCTCCTAGCGGGAGGGCCAATAGGCTACGAGCAGTACTTC. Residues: CASSQDLLAGGPIGYEQYF.